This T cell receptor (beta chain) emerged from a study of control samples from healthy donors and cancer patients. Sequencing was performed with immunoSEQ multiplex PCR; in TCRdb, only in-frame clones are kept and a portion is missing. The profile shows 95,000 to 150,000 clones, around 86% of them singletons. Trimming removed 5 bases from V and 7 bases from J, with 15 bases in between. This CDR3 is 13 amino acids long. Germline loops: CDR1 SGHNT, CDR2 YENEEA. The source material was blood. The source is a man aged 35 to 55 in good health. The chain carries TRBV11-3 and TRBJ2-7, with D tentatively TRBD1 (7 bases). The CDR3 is CASSVDRAGEQYF. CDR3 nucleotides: TGTGCCAGCAGCGTCGACAGGGCGGGGGAGCAGTACTTC.